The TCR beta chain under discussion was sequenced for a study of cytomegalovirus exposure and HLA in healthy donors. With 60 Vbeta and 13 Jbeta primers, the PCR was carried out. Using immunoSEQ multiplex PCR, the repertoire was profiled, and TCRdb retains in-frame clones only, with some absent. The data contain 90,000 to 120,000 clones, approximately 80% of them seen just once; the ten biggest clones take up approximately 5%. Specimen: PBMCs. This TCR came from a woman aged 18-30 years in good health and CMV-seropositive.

The CDR3 DNA sequence: TGTGCCAGTCAGGACAGGGCCATGACTTACAATGAGCAGTTCTTC. Protein: CASQDRAMTYNEQFF. This sequence joins TRBV19 and TRBJ2-1; 8 positions agree with TRBD1. Germline-derived CDR1 and CDR2 are LNHDA and SQIVND (reference sequence). The CDR3 runs to 15 residues. V gave up 8 bases and J gave up 4 bases; unmatched junction bases: 10.